Following are 13 T cell receptor beta chains from one sample sequenced in a study of cytomegalovirus exposure and HLA in healthy donors. PCR amplification relied on 60 Vbeta primers (plus 13 Jbeta primers). Clones were read by immunoSEQ multiplex PCR, and TCRdb kept only the in-frame ones, dropping some. Among over 95,000 clones, roughly 76% were seen once, and the ten largest hold approximately 12%. The sequencing sample was made of PBMCs. The receptors shown here come from a woman aged 40 to 55 in good health and CMV-seropositive.

The chain couples TRBV11-2 to TRBJ2-6; D perhaps matches TRBD1 (6 bases). Germline CDR1 is SGHAT and CDR2 is FQNNGV. V was cut by 3 bases and J by 2 bases, with 20 bases left in between. This CDR3 is 19 amino acids long. The CDR3 DNA reads as TGTGCCAGCAGCTTGATAAGGGACATCCCAGGGCCTGGGGCCAACGTCCTGACTTTC. Translation: CASSLIRDIPGPGANVLTF. Full variable domain (outside the CDR3, taken from reference TRBV11-2 and TRBJ2-6): EAGVAQSPRYKIIEKRQSVAFWCNPISGHATLYWYQQILGQGPKLLIQFQNNGVVDDSQLPKDRFSAERLKGVDSTLKIQPAKLEDSAVYLCASSLIRDIPGPGANVLTFGAGSRLTVL.

A word on this clone: Other DNA sequences within the sample encode an identical CDR3. The DNA of the CDR3 is TGTGCCAGCAGTTATAGGGGCTTTGGCTACACCTTC. Encoded protein: CASSYRGFGYTF. This chain uses TRBV6-5 with TRBJ1-2; a weak D match, TRBD1 (5 bases). The CDR3 is 12 residues long. V was clipped by 3 bases and J by 7 bases, with 9 bases between them. Germline CDR1 and CDR2: MNHEY and SVGAGI.

The genes are TRBV5-1 and TRBJ2-7; 8 bases fit TRBD2. The junction had 6 bases not matched to a gene; V was cut back by 6 bases and J by 4 bases. The CDR3 has 13 residues. CDR1 is SGHRS, CDR2 YFSETQ, per germline. CDR3 in DNA: TGCGCCAGCAAGACTAGCGAAGGATACGAGCAGTACTTC. Residues: CASKTSEGYEQYF.

Regarding this clone: One junction end disagrees with the germline gene, perhaps due to a read error. V is TRBV25-1 and J is TRBJ2-7, with D maybe TRBD1 (5 bases). The V gene's germline CDR1 is MGHDK and CDR2 SYGVNS. The CDR3 length is 12 residues. CDR3 bases: TGTGCCAGCAGTGGACCCACAGGCGTTACAGACTTC. This sequence encodes CASSGPTGVTDF.

This clone has just a few counts. This sequence joins TRBV15 and TRBJ2-1; 10 bases line up with TRBD2. The CDR3 is made up of 17 amino acids. Germline lookup yields CDR1 LNHNV and CDR2 YYDKDF (reference sequence). J was trimmed by 3 bases and V by 4 bases; bases with no gene match: 9. The CDR3 loop reads CATSTTASGGHYNEQFF. CDR3 coding DNA: TGTGCCACCAGCACTACTGCTAGCGGGGGCCACTACAATGAGCAGTTCTTC.

This clone has more than one count but fewer than ten. This chain links TRBV11-2 with TRBJ2-1, with D perhaps matching TRBD2 (5 bases). The CDR3 covers 13 residues. Per germline, CDR1 SGHAT and CDR2 FQNNGV. Trimming removed 5 bases at V and 9 bases at J, with 14 bases between. The CDR3 DNA reads TGTGCCAGCAGCCGGGTGGCAGCGGCTGAGCAGTTCTTC. Translating gives CASSRVAAAEQFF.

The chain couples TRBV10-3 to TRBJ1-6; D is ambiguous. CDR1 ENHRY and CDR2 SYGVKD come from the germline V gene. The ends were cut back, 4 bases at V and 7 bases at J, with 11 bases in the middle. There are 14 residues in the CDR3. The CDR3 DNA sequence: TGTGCCATCAGTGTTAACAGCTTCAATTCACCCCTCCACTTT. Its translation: CAISVNSFNSPLHF.

The V gene is TRBV4-1, the J gene TRBJ1-1, with D hard to call. Germline-derived CDR1 and CDR2 are MGHRA and YSYEKL. CDR3 length: 14 residues. V lost 3 bases and J 4 bases, leaving 12 bases between the germline ends. The CDR3 spells CASSHLGRGTEAFF. The CDR3, as DNA: TGCGCCAGCAGCCACTTAGGGAGAGGCACTGAAGCTTTCTTT.

The V call is TRBV10-3, the J call TRBJ2-5, with D hard to call. The CDR3 covers 11 residues. Germline CDR1 reads ENHRY; CDR2 reads SYGVKD. The V and J ends lost 8 bases and 3 bases respectively, with 7 bases between them. The CDR3 spells CAILAEETQYF. Here the CDR3 DNA reads TGTGCCATCTTGGCGGAAGAGACCCAGTACTTC.

The chain has TRBV2 and TRBJ1-1; D gene unclear. Germline V gene data show CDR1 as SNHLY and CDR2 as FYNNEI. V was clipped by 9 bases and J by 1 base, with 18 bases between them. CDR3 length equals 15 residues. CDR3 loop: CASKVGGVGNTEAFF. The DNA for the CDR3 is TGTGCCAGTAAGGTTGGCGGGGTTGGGAACACTGAAGCTTTCTTT.

The chain links TRBV5-1 to TRBJ1-1; tentatively, D is TRBD1 (5 bases). Per the germline V gene, CDR1 is SGHRS and CDR2 is YFSETQ. V was trimmed by 8 bases and J by 5 bases, leaving 19 bases between them. The length of the CDR3 is 14 residues. CDR3 sequence: CARVNGGERTEAFF. In DNA, the CDR3 is TGCGCCAGAGTAAACGGGGGGGAACGAACTGAAGCTTTCTTT.

V and J are TRBV5-1 and TRBJ1-1; 11 bases agree with TRBD1. This CDR3 has 15 amino acids. CDR1 is SGHRS and CDR2 is YFSETQ in the germline V gene. V shed 8 bases and J 7 bases; nucleotides not matched to a gene: 13. This CDR3 is CASRLGTGGPGEAFF. CDR3 DNA sequence: TGCGCCAGTCGTCTAGGGACAGGGGGGCCCGGTGAAGCTTTCTTT.

V usage is TRBV19 and J usage is TRBJ2-7; D remains unclear. Looked up from germline, CDR1 is LNHDA and CDR2 is SQIVND (reference sequence). The germline V and J ends were trimmed by 1 base and 4 bases, with 8 bases remaining between them. The CDR3 runs to 13 residues. Here the CDR3 DNA reads TGTGCCAGTAGTATAGCTGGGCCTTACGAGCAGTACTTC. Translating gives CASSIAGPYEQYF.